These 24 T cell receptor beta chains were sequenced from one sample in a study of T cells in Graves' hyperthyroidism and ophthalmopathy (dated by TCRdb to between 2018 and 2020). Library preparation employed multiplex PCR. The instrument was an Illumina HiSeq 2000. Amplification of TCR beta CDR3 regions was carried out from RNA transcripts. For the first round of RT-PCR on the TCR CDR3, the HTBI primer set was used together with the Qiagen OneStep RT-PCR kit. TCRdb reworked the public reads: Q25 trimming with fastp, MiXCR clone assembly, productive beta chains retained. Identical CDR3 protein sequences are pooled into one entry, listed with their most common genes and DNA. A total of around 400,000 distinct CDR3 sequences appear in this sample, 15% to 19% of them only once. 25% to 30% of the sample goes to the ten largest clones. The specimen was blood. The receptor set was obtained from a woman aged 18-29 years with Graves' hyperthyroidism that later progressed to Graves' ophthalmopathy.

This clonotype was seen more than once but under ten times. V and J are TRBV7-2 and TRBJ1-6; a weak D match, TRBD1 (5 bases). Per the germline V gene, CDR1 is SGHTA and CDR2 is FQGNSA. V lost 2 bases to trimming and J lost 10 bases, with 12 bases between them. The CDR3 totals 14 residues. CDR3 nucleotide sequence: TGTGCCAGCAGCTTATTTCGAGAGGGGTCACCCCTCCACTTT. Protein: CASSLFREGSPLHF.

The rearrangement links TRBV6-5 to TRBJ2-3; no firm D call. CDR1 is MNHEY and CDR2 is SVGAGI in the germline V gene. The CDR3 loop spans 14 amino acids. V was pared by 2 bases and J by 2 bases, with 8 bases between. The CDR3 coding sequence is TGTGCCAGCAGTTACCGGGTATACACAGATACGCAGTATTTT. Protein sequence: CASSYRVYTDTQYF.

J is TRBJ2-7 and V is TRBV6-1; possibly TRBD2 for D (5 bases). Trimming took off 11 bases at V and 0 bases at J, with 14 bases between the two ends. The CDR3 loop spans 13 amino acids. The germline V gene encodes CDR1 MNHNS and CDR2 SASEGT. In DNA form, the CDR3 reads TGTGCCGGCTTGACGGGGAGCTCCTACGAGCAGTACTTC. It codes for CAGLTGSSYEQYF.

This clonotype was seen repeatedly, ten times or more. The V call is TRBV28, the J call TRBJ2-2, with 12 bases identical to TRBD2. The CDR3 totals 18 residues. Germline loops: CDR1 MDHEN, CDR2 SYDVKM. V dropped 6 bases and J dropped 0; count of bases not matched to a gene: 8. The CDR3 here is CASSPRTSGNPNTGELFF. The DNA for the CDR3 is TGTGCCAGCAGCCCAAGGACTAGCGGGAACCCGAACACCGGGGAGCTGTTTTTT.

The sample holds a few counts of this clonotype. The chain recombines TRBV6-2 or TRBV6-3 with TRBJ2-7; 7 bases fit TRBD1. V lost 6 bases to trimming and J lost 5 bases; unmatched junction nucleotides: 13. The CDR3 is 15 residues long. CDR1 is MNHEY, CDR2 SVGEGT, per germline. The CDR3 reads CASRIRGQKAHEQYF. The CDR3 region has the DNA TGTGCCAGCAGAATCCGGGGACAGAAAGCCCACGAGCAGTACTTC.

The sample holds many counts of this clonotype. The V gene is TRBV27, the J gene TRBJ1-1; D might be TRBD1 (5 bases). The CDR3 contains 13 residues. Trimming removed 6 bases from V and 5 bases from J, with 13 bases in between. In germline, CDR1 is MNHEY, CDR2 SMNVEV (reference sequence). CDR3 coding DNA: TGTGCCAGCAGAAGCGGGGCGGAAACTGAAGCTTTCTTT. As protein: CASRSGAETEAFF.

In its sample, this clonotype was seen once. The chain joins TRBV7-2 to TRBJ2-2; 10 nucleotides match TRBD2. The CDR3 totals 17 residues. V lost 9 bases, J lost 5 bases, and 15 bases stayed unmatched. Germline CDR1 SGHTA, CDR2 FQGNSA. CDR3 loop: CASSMFLAGESTGELFF. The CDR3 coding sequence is TGTGCCAGTAGTATGTTCCTAGCGGGAGAATCTACCGGGGAGCTGTTTTTT.

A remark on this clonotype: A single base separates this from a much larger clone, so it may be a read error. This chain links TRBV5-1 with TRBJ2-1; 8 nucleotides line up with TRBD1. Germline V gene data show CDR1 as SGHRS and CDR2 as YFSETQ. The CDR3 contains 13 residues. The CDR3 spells CASNLTGEGWQFF. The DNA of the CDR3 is TGCGCCAGCAACTTGACAGGGGAAGGATGGCAGTTCTTC.

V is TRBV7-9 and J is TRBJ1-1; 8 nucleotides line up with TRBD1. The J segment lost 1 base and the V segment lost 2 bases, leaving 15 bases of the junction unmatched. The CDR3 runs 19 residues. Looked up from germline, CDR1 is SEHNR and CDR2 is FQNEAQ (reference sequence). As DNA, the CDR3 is TGTGCCAGCAGCTTACTATCGGTTCACGGGGGACAGGAGAACACTGAAGCTTTCTTT. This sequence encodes CASSLLSVHGGQENTEAFF.

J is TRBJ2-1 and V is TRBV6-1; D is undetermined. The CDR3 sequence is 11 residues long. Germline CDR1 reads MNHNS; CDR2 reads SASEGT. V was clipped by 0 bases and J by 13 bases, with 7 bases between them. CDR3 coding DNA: TGTGCCAGCAGTGAAGCGGACCCACAGTTCTTC. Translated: CASSEADPQFF.

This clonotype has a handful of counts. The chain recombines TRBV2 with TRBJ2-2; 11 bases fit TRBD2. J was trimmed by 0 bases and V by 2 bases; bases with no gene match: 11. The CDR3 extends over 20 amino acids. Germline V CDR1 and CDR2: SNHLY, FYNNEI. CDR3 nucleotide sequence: TGTGCCAGCAGTGAATTTGGGACTAGCGGTCTAAGAGCGAACACCGGGGAGCTGTTTTTT. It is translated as CASSEFGTSGLRANTGELFF.

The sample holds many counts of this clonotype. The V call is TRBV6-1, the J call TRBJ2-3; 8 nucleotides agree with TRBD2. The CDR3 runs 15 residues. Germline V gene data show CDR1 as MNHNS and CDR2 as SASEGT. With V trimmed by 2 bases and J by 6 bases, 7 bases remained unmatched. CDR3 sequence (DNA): TGTGCCAGCAGTGAAATTAGCGGCGGGGGGGATACGCAGTATTTT. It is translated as CASSEISGGGDTQYF.

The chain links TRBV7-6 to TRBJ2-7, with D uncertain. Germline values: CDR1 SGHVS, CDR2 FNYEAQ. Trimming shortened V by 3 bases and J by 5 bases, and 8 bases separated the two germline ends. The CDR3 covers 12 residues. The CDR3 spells CASSFGPHEQYF. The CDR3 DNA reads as TGTGCCAGCAGCTTTGGGCCCCACGAGCAGTACTTC.

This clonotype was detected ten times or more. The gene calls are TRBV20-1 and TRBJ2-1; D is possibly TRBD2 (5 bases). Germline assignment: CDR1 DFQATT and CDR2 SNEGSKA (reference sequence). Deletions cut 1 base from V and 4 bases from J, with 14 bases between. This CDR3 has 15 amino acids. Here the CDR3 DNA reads TGCAGTGCTAGAGTTGGATCGGGATCTTACAATGAGCAGTTCTTC. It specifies CSARVGSGSYNEQFF.

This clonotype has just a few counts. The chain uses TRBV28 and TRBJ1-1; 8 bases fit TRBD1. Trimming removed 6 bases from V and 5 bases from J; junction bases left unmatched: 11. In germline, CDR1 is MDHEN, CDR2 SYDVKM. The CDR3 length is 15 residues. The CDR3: CASRGQAPRATEAFF. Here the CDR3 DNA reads TGTGCCAGCAGGGGACAGGCCCCTCGGGCGACTGAAGCTTTCTTT.

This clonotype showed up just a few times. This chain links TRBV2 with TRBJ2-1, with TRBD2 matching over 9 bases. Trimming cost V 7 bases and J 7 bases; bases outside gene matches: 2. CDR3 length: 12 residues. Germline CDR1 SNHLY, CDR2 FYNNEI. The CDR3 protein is CASIAGVNEQFF. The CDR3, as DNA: TGTGCCAGCATAGCGGGAGTTAATGAGCAGTTCTTC.

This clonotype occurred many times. CDR3 residues: CSAIQANEQYF. The CDR3 nucleotides read TGCAGTGCTATACAAGCGAACGAGCAGTACTTC. The chain uses TRBV20-1 and TRBJ2-7, with D unclear. The CDR3 runs 11 residues. Germline-derived CDR1 and CDR2 are DFQATT and SNEGSKA (reference sequence). Between the trimmed V and J ends, which lost 4 bases and 5 bases, there was a span of 9 bases.

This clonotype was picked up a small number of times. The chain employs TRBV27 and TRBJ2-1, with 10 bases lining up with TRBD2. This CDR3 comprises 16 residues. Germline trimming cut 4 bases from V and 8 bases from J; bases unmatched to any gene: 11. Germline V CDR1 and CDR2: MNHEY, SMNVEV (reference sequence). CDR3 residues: CASSSNWASGSDEQFF. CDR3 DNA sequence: TGTGCCAGCAGTTCTAATTGGGCTAGCGGGAGCGATGAGCAGTTCTTC.

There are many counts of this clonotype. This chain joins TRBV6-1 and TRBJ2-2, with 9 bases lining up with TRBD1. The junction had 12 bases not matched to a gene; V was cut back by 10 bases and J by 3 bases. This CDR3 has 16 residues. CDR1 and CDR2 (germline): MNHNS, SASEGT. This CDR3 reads CATLGQGPPHTGELFF. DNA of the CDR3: TGTGCCACCCTGGGACAGGGTCCCCCGCACACCGGGGAGCTGTTTTTT.

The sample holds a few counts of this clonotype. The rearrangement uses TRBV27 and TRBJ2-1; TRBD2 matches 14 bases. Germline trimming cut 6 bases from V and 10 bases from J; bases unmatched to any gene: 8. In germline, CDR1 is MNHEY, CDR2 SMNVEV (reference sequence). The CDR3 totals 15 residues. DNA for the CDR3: TGTGCCAGCAGGGATGGGACTAGCGGGAGTATCGAGCAGTTCTTC. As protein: CASRDGTSGSIEQFF.

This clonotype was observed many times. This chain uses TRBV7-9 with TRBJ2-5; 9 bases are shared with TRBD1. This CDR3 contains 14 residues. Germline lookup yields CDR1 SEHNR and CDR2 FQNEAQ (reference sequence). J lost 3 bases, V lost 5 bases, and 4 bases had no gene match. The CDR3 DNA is TGTGCCAGCAGCCCCGGGACAGGGAAAGAGACCCAGTACTTC. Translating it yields CASSPGTGKETQYF.

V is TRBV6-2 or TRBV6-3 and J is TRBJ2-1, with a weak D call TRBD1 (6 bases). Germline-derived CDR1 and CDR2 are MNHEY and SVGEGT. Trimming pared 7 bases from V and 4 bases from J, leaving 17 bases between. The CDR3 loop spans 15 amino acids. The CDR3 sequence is CASTGQGSYYNEQFF. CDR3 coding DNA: TGTGCCAGCACAGGGCAGGGGTCTTATTACAATGAGCAGTTCTTC.

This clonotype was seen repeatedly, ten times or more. In DNA, the CDR3 is TGTGCCAGCAGTTTAGGGACGGGGGAGTTCTTC. Translation gives CASSLGTGEFF. The V call is TRBV28, the J call TRBJ2-1, with a weak D call TRBD2 (6 bases). The CDR3 loop spans 11 amino acids. Germline V lookup: CDR1 MDHEN, CDR2 SYDVKM. V was cut by 2 bases and J by 14 bases, with 10 bases left in between. Together with reference TRBV28 and TRBJ2-1, the CDR3 gives the full variable domain: DVKVTQSSRYLVKRTGEKVFLECVQDMDHENMFWYRQDPGLGLRLIYFSYDVKMKEKGDIPEGYSVSREKKERFSLILESASTNQTSMYLCASSLGTGEFFGPGTRLTVL.

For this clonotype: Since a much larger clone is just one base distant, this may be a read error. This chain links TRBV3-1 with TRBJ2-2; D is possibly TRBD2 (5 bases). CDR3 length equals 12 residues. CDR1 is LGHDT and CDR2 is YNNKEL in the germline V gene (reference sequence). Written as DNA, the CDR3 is TGTGCCAGCAGCCAAGGGGCCGGGGAGCCGTTTTTT. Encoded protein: CASSQGAGEPFF.